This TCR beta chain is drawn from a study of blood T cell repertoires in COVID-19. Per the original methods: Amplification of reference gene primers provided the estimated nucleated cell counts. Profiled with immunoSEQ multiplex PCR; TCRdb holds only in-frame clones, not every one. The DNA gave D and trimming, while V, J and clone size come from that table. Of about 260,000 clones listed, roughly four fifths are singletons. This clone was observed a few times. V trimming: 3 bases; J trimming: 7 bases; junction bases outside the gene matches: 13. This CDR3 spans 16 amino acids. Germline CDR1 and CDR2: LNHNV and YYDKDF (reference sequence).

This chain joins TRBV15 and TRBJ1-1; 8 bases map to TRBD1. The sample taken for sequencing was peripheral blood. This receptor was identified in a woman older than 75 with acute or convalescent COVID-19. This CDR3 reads CATSRADREGDIEAFF. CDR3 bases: TGTGCCACCAGCAGGGCGGACAGGGAGGGGGACATTGAAGCTTTCTTT.